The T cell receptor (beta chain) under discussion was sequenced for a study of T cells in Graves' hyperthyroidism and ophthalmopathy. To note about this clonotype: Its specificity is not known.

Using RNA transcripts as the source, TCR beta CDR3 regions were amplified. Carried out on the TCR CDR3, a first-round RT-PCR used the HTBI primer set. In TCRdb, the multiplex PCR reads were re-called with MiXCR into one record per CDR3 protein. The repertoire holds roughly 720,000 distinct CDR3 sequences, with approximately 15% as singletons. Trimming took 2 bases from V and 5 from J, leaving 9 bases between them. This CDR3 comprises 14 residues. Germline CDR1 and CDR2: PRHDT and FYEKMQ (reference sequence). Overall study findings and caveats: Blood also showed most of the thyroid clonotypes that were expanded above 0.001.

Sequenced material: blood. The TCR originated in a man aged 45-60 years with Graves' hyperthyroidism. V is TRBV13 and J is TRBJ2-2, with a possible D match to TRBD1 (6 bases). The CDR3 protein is CASSLHRATGELFF. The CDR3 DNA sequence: TGTGCCAGCAGCTTACACAGGGCAACCGGGGAGCTGTTTTTT.